The rows below give T cell receptor beta chains drawn from one sample of a study of OX40 agonist ivuxolimab in advanced cancers. The assay was immunoSEQ multiplex PCR, and TCRdb's table has in-frame clones only and misses some. Here the sample spans more than 55,000 clones, 88% being singletons. The source material was CD4+ or CD8+ T cells sorted from blood, sampled in a trial of the OX40 agonist ivuxolimab. These receptors all stem from an adult with an advanced solid tumor such as melanoma, head and neck, liver or kidney cancer. CDR3s include the opening cysteine and the closing phenylalanine or tryptophan. Each record gives: D gene, clone size, J gene, V gene, CDR3 protein, CDR3 DNA. D genes are given only for firm matches. Not all rows give a size; the values are once, few, many and, for expanded clones, a class.

TRBD1 . TRBJ2-1 TRBV28 CASSSHRGSAYNEQFF TGTGCCAGCAGTTCTCACAGGGGCTCCGCATACAATGAGCAGTTCTTC
TRBD2 . TRBJ2-3 TRBV28 CASGVAGDTIHTQYF TGTGCCAGCGGGGTAGCGGGGGATACAATCCATACGCAGTATTTT
. . TRBJ2-7 TRBV10-3 CAISEVGGIGTYEQYF TGTGCCATCAGTGAGGTAGGCGGGATAGGCACGTACGAGCAGTACTTC
. . TRBJ2-1 TRBV18 CASSPDSPNEQFF TGTGCCAGCTCACCTGACAGCCCCAATGAGCAGTTCTTC
. few TRBJ1-1 TRBV30 CAWSVIPPAFF TGTGCCTGGAGTGTAATCCCTCCAGCTTTCTTT
TRBD2 . TRBJ2-3 TRBV2 CASQAGGTDTQYF TGTGCCAGCCAGGCGGGGGGGACAGATACGCAGTATTTT
TRBD1 . TRBJ1-2 TRBV11-2 CASSQAGTGGRGYTF TGTGCCAGCAGCCAGGCAGGGACAGGGGGTAGGGGCTACACCTTC
TRBD1 . TRBJ1-5 TRBV7-8 CASSRDRALNQPQHF TGTGCCAGCAGCCGGGACAGGGCATTAAATCAGCCCCAGCATTTT
. . TRBJ2-4 TRBV14 CASSQGPQTSSF TGTGCCAGCAGCCAAGGTCCCCAAACATCGAGCTTC
. few TRBJ2-7 TRBV7-8 CASSLTTASVMQYF TGTGCCAGCAGCTTAACGACGGCCTCGGTTATGCAGTACTTC
TRBD1 . TRBJ2-3 TRBV19 CASSIGTGSTDTQYF TGTGCCAGTAGTATTGGGACAGGGAGCACAGATACGCAGTATTTT
. . TRBJ2-1 TRBV5-8 CASKLDAGQIYNEQFF TGTGCCAGTAAACTAGACGCGGGACAGATCTACAATGAGCAGTTCTTC
TRBD2 . TRBJ2-1 TRBV11-2 CASSSLGTSGRNEQFF TGTGCCAGCAGCTCGCTCGGGACTAGCGGGAGGAATGAGCAGTTCTTC
TRBD1 . TRBJ1-5 TRBV5-5 CASSFGTGGILQPQHF TGTGCCAGCAGCTTCGGGACAGGGGGAATCCTGCAGCCCCAGCATTTT